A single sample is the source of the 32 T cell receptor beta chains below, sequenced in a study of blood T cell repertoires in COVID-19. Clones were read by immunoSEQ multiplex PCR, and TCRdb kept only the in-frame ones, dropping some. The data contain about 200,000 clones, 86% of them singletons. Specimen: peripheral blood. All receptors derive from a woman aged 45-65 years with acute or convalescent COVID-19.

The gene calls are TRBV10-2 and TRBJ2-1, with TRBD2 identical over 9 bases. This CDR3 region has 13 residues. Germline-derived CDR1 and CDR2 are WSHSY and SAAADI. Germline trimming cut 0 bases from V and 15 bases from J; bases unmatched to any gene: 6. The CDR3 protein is CASSESVGTSPFF. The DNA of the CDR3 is TGCGCCAGCAGTGAGTCCGTAGGGACTAGCCCGTTCTTC.

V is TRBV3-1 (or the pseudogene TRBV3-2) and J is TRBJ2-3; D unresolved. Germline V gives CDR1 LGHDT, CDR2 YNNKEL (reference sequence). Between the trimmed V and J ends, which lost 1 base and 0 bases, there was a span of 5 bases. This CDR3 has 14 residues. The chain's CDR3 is CASSQGPSTDTQYF. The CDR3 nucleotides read TGTGCCAGCAGCCAAGGTCCTAGCACAGATACGCAGTATTTT.

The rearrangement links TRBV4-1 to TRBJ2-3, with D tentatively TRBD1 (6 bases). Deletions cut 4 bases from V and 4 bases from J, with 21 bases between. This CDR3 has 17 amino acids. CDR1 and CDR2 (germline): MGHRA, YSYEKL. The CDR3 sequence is CASSPFRDTQSPDTQYF. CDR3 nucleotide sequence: TGCGCCAGCAGCCCTTTCCGGGACACGCAGTCCCCAGATACGCAGTATTTT.

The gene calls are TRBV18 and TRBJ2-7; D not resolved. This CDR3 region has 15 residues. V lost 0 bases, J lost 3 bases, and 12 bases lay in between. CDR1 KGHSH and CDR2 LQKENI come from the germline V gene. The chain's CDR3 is CASSPPVAPGYEQYF. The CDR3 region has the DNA TGTGCCAGCTCACCACCGGTCGCGCCAGGCTACGAGCAGTACTTC.

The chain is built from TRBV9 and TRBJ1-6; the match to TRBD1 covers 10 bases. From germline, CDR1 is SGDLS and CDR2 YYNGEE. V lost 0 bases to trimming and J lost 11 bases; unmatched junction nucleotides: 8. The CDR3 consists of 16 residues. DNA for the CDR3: TGTGCCAGCAGCGTAGGACTAACGGGACAGGGGACACCCCTCCACTTT. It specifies CASSVGLTGQGTPLHF.

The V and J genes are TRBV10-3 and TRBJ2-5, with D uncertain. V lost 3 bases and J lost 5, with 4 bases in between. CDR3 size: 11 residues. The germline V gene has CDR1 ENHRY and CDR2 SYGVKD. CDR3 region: CAISDEETQYF. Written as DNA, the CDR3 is TGTGCCATCAGTGATGAGGAGACCCAGTACTTC.

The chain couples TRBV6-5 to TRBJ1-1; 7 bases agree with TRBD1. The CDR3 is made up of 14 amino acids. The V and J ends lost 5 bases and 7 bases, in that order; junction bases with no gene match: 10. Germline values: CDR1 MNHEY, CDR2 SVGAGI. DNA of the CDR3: TGTGCCAGCAGTCCATTAACAGGGGAGGTTGAAGCTTTCTTT. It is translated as CASSPLTGEVEAFF.

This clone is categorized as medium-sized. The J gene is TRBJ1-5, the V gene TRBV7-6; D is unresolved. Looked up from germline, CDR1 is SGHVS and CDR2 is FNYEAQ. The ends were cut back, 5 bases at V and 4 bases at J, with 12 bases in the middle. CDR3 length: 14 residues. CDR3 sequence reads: CASSPEPGNQPQHF. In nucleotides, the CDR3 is TGTGCCAGCAGCCCAGAACCGGGGAATCAGCCCCAGCATTTT.

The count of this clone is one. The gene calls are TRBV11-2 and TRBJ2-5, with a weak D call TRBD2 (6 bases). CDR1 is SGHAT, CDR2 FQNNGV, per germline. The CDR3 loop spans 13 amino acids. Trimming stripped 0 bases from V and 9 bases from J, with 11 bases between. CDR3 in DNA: TGTGCCAGCAGCTTAGAGGGTCCGGGGGCCCAGTACTTC. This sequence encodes CASSLEGPGAQYF.

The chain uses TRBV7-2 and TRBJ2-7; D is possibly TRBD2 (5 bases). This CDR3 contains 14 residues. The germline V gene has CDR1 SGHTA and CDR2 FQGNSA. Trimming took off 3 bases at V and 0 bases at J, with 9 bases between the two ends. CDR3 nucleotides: TGTGCCAGCAGCTTTTCGGGGAGCTCCTACGAGCAGTACTTC. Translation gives CASSFSGSSYEQYF.

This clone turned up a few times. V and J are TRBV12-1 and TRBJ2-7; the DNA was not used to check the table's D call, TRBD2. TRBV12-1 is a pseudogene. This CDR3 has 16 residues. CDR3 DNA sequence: TGTGCCAGCAGCTTTGCACCGGGACTAGTCCTACACGAGCAGTACTTC. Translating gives CASSFAPGLVLHEQYF.

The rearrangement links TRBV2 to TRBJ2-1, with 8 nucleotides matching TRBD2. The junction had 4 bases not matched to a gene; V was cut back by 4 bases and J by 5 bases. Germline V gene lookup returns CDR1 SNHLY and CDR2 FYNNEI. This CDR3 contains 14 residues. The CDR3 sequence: CASSAGTRNNEQFF. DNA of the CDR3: TGTGCCAGCAGTGCTGGGACTAGGAACAATGAGCAGTTCTTC.

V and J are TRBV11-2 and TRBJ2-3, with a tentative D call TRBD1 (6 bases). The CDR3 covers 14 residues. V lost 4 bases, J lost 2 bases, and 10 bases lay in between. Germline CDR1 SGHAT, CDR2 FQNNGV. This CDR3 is CASSSPGVTDTQYF. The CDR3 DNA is TGTGCCAGCAGCTCTCCAGGGGTCACAGATACGCAGTATTTT.

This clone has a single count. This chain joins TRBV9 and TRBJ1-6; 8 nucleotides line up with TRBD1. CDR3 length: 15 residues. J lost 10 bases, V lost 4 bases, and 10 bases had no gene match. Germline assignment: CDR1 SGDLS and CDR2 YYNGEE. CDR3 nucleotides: TGTGCCAGCAGCCCATCCCCGACAGGGGTATCACCCCTCCACTTT. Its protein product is CASSPSPTGVSPLHF.

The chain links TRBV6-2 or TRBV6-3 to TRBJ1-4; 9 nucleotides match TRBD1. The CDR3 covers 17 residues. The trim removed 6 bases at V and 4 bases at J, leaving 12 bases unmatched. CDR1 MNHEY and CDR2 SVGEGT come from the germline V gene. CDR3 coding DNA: TGTGCCAGCAGCAATACCGGGACAGGGCCGAATAATGAAAAACTGTTTTTT. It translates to CASSNTGTGPNNEKLFF.

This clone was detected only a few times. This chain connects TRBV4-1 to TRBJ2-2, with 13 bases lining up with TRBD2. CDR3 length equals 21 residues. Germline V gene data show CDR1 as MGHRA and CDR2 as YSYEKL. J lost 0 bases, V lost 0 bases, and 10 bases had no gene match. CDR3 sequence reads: CASSQEKYLGLAGPNTGELFF. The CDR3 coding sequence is TGCGCCAGCAGCCAAGAAAAATATCTGGGACTAGCGGGACCGAACACCGGGGAGCTGTTTTTT.

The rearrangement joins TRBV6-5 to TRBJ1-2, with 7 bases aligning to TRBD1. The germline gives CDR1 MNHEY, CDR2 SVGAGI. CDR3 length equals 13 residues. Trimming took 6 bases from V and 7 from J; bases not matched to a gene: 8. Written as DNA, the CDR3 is TGTGCCAGCAGACAGGGGTTTTCCGGTGGCTACACCTTC. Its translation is CASRQGFSGGYTF.

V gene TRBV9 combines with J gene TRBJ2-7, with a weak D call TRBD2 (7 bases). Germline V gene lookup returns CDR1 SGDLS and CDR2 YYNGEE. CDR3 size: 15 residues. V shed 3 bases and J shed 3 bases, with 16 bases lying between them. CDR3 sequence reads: CASSGREGVLYEQYF. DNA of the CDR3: TGTGCCAGCAGCGGGAGGGAGGGGGTTCTCTACGAGCAGTACTTC. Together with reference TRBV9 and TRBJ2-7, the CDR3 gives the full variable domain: DSGVTQTPKHLITATGQRVTLRCSPRSGDLSVYWYQQSLDQGLQFLIQYYNGEERAKGNILERFSAQQFPDLHSELNLSSLELGDSALYFCASSGREGVLYEQYFGPGTRLTVT.

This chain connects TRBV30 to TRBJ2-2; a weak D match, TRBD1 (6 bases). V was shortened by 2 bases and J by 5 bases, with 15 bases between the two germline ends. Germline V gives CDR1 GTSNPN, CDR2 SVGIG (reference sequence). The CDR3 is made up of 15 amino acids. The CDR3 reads CAWSNQGSGTGELFF. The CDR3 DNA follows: TGTGCCTGGAGTAACCAGGGGAGTGGTACCGGGGAGCTGTTTTTT.

Written as DNA, the CDR3 is TGTGCCAGCAGCGTAGGAGCGGGGAACAATCAGCCCCAGCATTTT. It specifies CASSVGAGNNQPQHF. This rearrangement joins TRBV9 to TRBJ1-5; no clear D gene. This CDR3 spans 15 amino acids. Trimming pared 0 bases from V and 3 bases from J, leaving 10 bases between. Germline lookup yields CDR1 SGDLS and CDR2 YYNGEE.

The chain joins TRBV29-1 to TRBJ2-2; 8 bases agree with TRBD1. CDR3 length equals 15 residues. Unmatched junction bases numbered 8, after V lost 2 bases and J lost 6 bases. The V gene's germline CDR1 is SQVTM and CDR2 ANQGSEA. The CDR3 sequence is CSVETQGAPPGELFF. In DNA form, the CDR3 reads TGCAGCGTTGAAACCCAGGGGGCGCCCCCCGGGGAGCTGTTTTTT.

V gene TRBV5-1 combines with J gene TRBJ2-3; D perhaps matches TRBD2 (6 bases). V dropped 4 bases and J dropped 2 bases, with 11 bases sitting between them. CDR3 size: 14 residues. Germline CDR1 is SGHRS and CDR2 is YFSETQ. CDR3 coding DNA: TGCGCCAGCAGCGAGGGACTGCCCACAGATACGCAGTATTTT. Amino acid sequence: CASSEGLPTDTQYF.

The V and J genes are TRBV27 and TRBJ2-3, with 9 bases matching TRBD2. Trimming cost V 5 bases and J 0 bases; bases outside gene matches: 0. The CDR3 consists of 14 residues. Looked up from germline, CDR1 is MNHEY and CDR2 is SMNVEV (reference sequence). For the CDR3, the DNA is TGTGCCAGCAGTGGACTAGCGAGCACAGATACGCAGTATTTT. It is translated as CASSGLASTDTQYF.

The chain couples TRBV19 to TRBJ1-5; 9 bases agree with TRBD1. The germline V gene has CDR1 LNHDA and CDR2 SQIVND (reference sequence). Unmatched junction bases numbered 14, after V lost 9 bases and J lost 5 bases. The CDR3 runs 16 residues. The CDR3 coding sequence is TGTGCCAGCGTTCCCGGGACAGGGCTTGGGCATCAGCCCCAGCATTTT. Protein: CASVPGTGLGHQPQHF.

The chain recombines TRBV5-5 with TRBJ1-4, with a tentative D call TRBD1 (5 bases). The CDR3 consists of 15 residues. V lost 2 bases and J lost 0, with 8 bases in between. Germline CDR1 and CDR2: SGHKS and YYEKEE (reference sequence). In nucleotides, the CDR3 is TGTGCCAGCAGCTTACAGGCCGCAACTAATGAAAAACTGTTTTTT. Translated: CASSLQAATNEKLFF.

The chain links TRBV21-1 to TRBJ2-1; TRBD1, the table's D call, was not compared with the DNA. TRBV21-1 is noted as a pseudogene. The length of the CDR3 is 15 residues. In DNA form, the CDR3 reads TGTGCCAGCAGCAAAGACAGGGGGCAAGGACGAGAGCAGTTCTTC. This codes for CASSKDRGQGREQFF.

The CDR3 bases are TGTGCCAGCTCACCACTAGCGGGAGGTGCCTACGAGCAGTACTTC. Encoded protein: CASSPLAGGAYEQYF. The V call is TRBV18, the J call TRBJ2-7, with TRBD2 identical over 10 bases. Germline loops: CDR1 KGHSH, CDR2 LQKENI. This CDR3 spans 15 amino acids. After removal of 1 base from V and 2 bases from J, the junction contained 2 bases not matched to a gene.

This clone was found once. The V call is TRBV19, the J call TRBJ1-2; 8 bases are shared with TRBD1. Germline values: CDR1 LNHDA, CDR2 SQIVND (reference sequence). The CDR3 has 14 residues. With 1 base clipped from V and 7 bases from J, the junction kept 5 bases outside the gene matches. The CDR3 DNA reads TGTGCCAGTAGTATAGGCGGACAGGGCGGTGGCTACACCTTC. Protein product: CASSIGGQGGGYTF.

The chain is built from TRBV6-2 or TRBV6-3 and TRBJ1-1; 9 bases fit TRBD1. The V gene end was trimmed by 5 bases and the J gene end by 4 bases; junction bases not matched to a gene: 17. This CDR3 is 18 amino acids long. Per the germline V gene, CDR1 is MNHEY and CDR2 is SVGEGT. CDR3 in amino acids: CASSLPLGTGQSGTEAFF. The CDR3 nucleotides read TGTGCCAGCAGTCTCCCACTTGGGACAGGGCAAAGTGGCACTGAAGCTTTCTTT.

CDR3: CASSPQGIGEQFF. The CDR3 DNA sequence: TGTGCCAGCAGCCCACAGGGGATTGGTGAGCAGTTCTTC. This chain uses TRBV6-2 or TRBV6-3 with TRBJ2-1, with 7 bases lining up with TRBD1. The J segment lost 9 bases and the V segment lost 6 bases, leaving 8 bases of the junction unmatched. Germline CDR1 reads MNHEY; CDR2 reads SVGEGT. This CDR3 is 13 amino acids long.

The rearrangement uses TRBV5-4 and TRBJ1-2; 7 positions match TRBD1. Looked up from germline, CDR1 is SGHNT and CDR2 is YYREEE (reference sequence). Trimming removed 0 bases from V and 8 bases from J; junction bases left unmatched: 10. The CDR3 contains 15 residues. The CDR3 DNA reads TGTGCCAGCAGCTTGGCGGGGACAGCGCCAAGAGGCTACACCTTC. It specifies CASSLAGTAPRGYTF.

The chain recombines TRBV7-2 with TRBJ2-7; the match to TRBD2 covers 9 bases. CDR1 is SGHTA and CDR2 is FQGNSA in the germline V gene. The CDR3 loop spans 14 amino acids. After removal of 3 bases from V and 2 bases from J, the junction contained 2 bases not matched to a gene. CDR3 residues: CASSLTSGTYEQYF. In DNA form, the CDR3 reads TGTGCCAGCAGCTTGACTAGCGGAACCTACGAGCAGTACTTC.